The present T cell receptor beta chain was sequenced within a study of T cell responses to AZD1222 COVID-19 vaccine. Germline CDR1 and CDR2: MDHEN and SYDVKM. The CDR3 extends over 13 amino acids. Trimming pared 5 bases from V and 1 base from J, leaving 9 bases between. The method was immunoSEQ multiplex PCR; TCRdb's version includes in-frame clones alone and lacks a portion of them. The sample carries about 160,000 clones, 85% to 95% recorded once. In regard to this clone: The antigen is unknown.

General study results and limits: Across the whole spike, CD4 TCRs peaked at regions 160-218 and 743-854. The donor group comprised mostly white British people and more females; the analysis possibly underestimated clonal diversity. Of spike-specific TCRs, nearly half reportedly target regions left unmutated in variants. Baseline antibody screening turned up just a handful of seropositive AZD1222 recipients.

Here the sequenced sample was peripheral blood, taken on day 0 of AZD1222 vaccination. The chain combines TRBV28 with TRBJ2-7; D is ambiguous. The receptor comes from an adult in good health. The DNA for the CDR3 is TGTGCCAGCAGTCCCGTCGGATCCTACGAGCAGTACTTC. As protein: CASSPVGSYEQYF.